The 17 T cell receptor beta chains presented below share a single source sample, sequenced in a study of T-cell reconstitution after alpha-beta-depleted transplantation in children. Unique molecular identifiers were built into the TCRbeta library. TCRdb reanalysed the PCR reads using MiXCR and keeps one entry per CDR3 protein. Counted here are some 120,000 distinct CDR3 sequences, about a tenth occurring once; the ten biggest clones make up approximately 25%. Sequences were derived from PBMCs, mostly from graft donor cells, sampled 180 days after TCRalphabeta/CD19-depleted stem cell transplant. The receptors were sampled from a girl in the first two years of life who had a stem cell transplant for combined immunodeficiency, so the T cells may come from the graft donor.

The chain combines TRBV5-1 with TRBJ2-5, with no clear D. Trimming removed 4 bases from V and 3 bases from J, with 16 bases in between. The CDR3 covers 15 residues. Per germline, CDR1 SGHRS and CDR2 YFSETQ. DNA for the CDR3: TGCGCCAGCAGCCAGACGGCTAGTTGGGAAGAGACCCAGTACTTC. Its protein is CASSQTASWEETQYF.

This clonotype came up a few times. The chain has TRBV20-1 and TRBJ2-7; 7 bases are shared with TRBD1. The CDR3 sequence is 14 residues long. V dropped 0 bases and J dropped 2; count of bases not matched to a gene: 4. Germline V lookup: CDR1 DFQATT, CDR2 SNEGSKA (reference sequence). The CDR3 here is CSARDDREPYEQYF. The CDR3 DNA is TGCAGTGCTAGAGATGACAGGGAGCCCTACGAGCAGTACTTC.

This chain uses TRBV7-3 with TRBJ2-2; 8 positions match TRBD1. Germline trimming cut 5 bases from V and 7 bases from J; bases unmatched to any gene: 6. CDR3 length equals 14 residues. Germline loops: CDR1 SGHTA, CDR2 FQGTGA. CDR3 sequence (DNA): TGTGCCAGCAGCCGGACAGGGAGGAACGGGGAGCTGTTTTTT. As protein: CASSRTGRNGELFF.

This clonotype has a handful of counts. The chain employs TRBV25-1 and TRBJ2-1; D might be TRBD1 (7 bases). CDR1 and CDR2 (germline): MGHDK, SYGVNS. V gave up 2 bases and J gave up 2 bases, with 13 bases separating them. This CDR3 has 16 amino acids. CDR3 sequence reads: CASSERGRGAYNEQFF. The CDR3 nucleotides read TGTGCCAGCAGTGAACGGGGCAGGGGGGCCTACAATGAGCAGTTCTTC.

The genes are TRBV29-1 and TRBJ2-3; no clear D gene. The CDR3 is made up of 13 amino acids. The germline V gene encodes CDR1 SQVTM and CDR2 ANQGSEA. Trimming left V 1 base short and J 3 bases short, with 8 bases between. This CDR3 is CSVEGGGTDTQYF. Written as DNA, the CDR3 is TGCAGCGTTGAAGGGGGTGGGACAGATACGCAGTATTTT.

This clonotype was picked up a small number of times. The chain employs TRBV7-9 and TRBJ2-1; no reliable D call. This CDR3 spans 16 amino acids. In germline, CDR1 is SEHNR, CDR2 FQNEAQ (reference sequence). Trimming left V 6 bases short and J 4 bases short, with 19 bases between. CDR3 residues: CASSRPDSGVYNEQFF. The CDR3 bases are TGTGCCAGCAGTCGCCCCGACTCGGGTGTGTACAATGAGCAGTTCTTC.

The V gene is TRBV7-3, the J gene TRBJ2-3, with 8 bases identical to TRBD2. Germline V gene sequence: CDR1 SGHTA, CDR2 FQGTGA. The CDR3 has 21 amino acids. The V segment lost 1 base and the J segment 5 bases; nucleotides outside the gene matches: 23. The CDR3 nucleotides read TGTGCCAGCAGCTTAAAATTCCAAGAGGGGGGCGCGGGAGGCGAGGGAGATACGCAGTATTTT. It specifies CASSLKFQEGGAGGEGDTQYF.

This clonotype was counted a few times. The junction departs from germline at one end; a sequencing error may be responsible. The V gene is TRBV5-6, the J gene TRBJ1-3; 11 positions agree with TRBD1. The CDR3 extends over 11 amino acids. The germline gives CDR1 SGHDT, CDR2 YYEEEE. The DNA for the CDR3 is TGTGCCAGCAGCTTGGAGGACAGGGGGCATTTT. Its protein product is CASSLEDRGHF.

The chain uses TRBV7-2 and TRBJ2-3; D is unresolved. Trimming left V 2 bases short and J 2 bases short, with 8 bases between. Germline V gene lookup returns CDR1 SGHTA and CDR2 FQGNSA. The CDR3 runs 14 residues. The CDR3 DNA is TGTGCCAGCAGCTTATCTCCCGACACAGATACGCAGTATTTT. Translation: CASSLSPDTDTQYF. Full variable domain (outside the CDR3, taken from reference TRBV7-2 and TRBJ2-3): GAGVSQSPSNKVTEKGKDVELRCDPISGHTALYWYRQSLGQGLEFLIYFQGNSAPDKSGLPSDRFSAERTGGSVSTLTIQRTQQEDSAVYLCASSLSPDTDTQYFGPGTRLTVL.

The chain recombines TRBV7-2 with TRBJ2-7, with a weak D call TRBD1 (5 bases). CDR3 length equals 14 residues. Germline V gene sequence: CDR1 SGHTA, CDR2 FQGNSA. The V and J ends lost 1 base and 11 bases respectively, with 18 bases between them. CDR3 protein: CASSLVHGQEAKYF. In DNA, the CDR3 is TGTGCCAGCAGCTTAGTGCACGGACAAGAGGCTAAGTACTTC.

The chain recombines TRBV6-5 with TRBJ2-1; no definite D call. Germline V gene sequence: CDR1 MNHEY, CDR2 SVGAGI. The V end lost 8 bases, the J end lost 8 bases, and 10 bases lay between the germline ends. This CDR3 comprises 11 residues. In nucleotides, the CDR3 is TGTGCCAGCCATGGGGTCGATGAGCAGTTCTTC. This gives the protein CASHGVDEQFF.

This chain joins TRBV2 and TRBJ2-2; D gene uncertain. V was shortened by 4 bases and J by 4 bases, with 10 bases between the two germline ends. The CDR3 runs 14 residues. Looked up from germline, CDR1 is SNHLY and CDR2 is FYNNEI. CDR3 region: CASSVAPGTGELFF. CDR3 DNA sequence: TGTGCCAGCAGTGTAGCACCCGGCACCGGGGAGCTGTTTTTT.

This clonotype came up a few times. The chain links TRBV20-1 to TRBJ2-3; no clear D. From germline, CDR1 is DFQATT and CDR2 SNEGSKA (reference sequence). Trimming shortened V by 3 bases and J by 2 bases, and 9 bases separated the two germline ends. The CDR3 totals 13 residues. This chain's CDR3 is CSASLPNTDTQYF. CDR3 bases: TGCAGTGCTAGTCTTCCCAACACAGATACGCAGTATTTT.

Of note for this clonotype: At one of its ends the junction is not consistent with the germline gene, which may arise from a read error. The J gene is TRBJ2-1, the V gene TRBV20-1, with 8 bases identical to TRBD2. The CDR3 extends over 18 amino acids. Germline CDR1 and CDR2: DFQATT and SNEGSKA (reference sequence). DNA for the CDR3: TGCTGTGCTAGGGGGGTAGCGGGAAATTTCCCCTCCTACAATGAGCAGTTCTTC. Its protein product is CCARGVAGNFPSYNEQFF.

This clonotype has ten or more counts. The chain carries TRBV5-4 and TRBJ1-1, with 7 positions matching TRBD1. V lost 2 bases, J lost 7 bases, and 17 bases stayed unmatched. The CDR3 consists of 17 residues. Germline V CDR1 and CDR2: SGHNT, YYREEE (reference sequence). The CDR3 DNA reads TGTGCCAGCAGCTTCGGGCAGGGGGTGACAACTAATAGTGAAGCTTTCTTT. Its protein product is CASSFGQGVTTNSEAFF.

This clonotype was seen a handful of times. The V call is TRBV7-2, the J call TRBJ2-5, with a possible D match to TRBD2 (6 bases). Germline-derived CDR1 and CDR2 are SGHTA and FQGNSA. V gave up 5 bases and J gave up 8 bases, with 21 bases separating them. This CDR3 spans 15 amino acids. This CDR3 reads CASSPPPVGSETQYF. CDR3 bases: TGTGCCAGCAGCCCACCCCCCGTCGGGAGTGAAACCCAGTACTTC.

At least ten counts were recorded for this clonotype. The V call is TRBV7-8, the J call TRBJ1-1; possible D gene TRBD1, 5 bases. Germline V lookup: CDR1 SGHVS, CDR2 FQNEAQ. The CDR3 loop spans 14 amino acids. V dropped 5 bases and J dropped 1 base, with 11 bases sitting between them. Here the CDR3 DNA reads TGTGCCAGCAGCGTCAGGGACCAGAACACTGAAGCTTTCTTT. Its protein is CASSVRDQNTEAFF.